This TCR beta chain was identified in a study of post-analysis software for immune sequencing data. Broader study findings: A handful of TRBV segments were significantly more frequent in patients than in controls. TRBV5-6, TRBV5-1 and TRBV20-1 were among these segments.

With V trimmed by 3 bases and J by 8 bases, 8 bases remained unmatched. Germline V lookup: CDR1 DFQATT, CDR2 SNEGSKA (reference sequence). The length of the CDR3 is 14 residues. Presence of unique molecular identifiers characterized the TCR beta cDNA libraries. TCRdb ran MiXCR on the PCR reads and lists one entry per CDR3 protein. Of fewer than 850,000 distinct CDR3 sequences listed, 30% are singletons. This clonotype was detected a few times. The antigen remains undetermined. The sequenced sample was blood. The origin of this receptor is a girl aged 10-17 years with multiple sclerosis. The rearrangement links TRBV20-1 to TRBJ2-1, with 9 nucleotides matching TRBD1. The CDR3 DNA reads TGCAGTGCTAGTCCGGGACAGGGTGAACATGAGCAGTTCTTC. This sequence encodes CSASPGQGEHEQFF.